This T cell receptor (beta chain) was captured in a study of immune evolution from preneoplasia to lung adenocarcinoma. CDR3 length: 20 amino acids. Germline V CDR1 and CDR2: MGHRA, YSYEKL. With V trimmed by 0 bases and J by 6 bases, 21 bases remained unmatched. Profiled with immunoSEQ multiplex PCR; TCRdb holds only in-frame clones, not every one. The data hold about 3,700 clones, with 75% to 85% observed a single time. The V and J genes are TRBV4-1 and TRBJ2-3; 7 nucleotides match TRBD2. Sequencing was performed on FFPE lung adenocarcinoma in situ tissue. This sequence was found in a person aged 70 to 80 with lung adenocarcinoma. Here the CDR3 DNA reads TGCGCCAGCAGCCAAGACGGCGCGGGGACGGGTCCCTGGGGGGGGGATACGCAGTATTTT. Translation gives CASSQDGAGTGPWGGDTQYF.